Sequencing of this TCR beta chain was carried out in a study of blood T cells in healthy people across ages (dated by TCRdb to between 2015 and 2016). About the full investigation: In model experiments, template switching captured about one uniquely barcoded TCR beta cDNA molecule for every two T cells. The study measured age-related changes in TCR beta repertoire diversity using deep sequencing normalized with unique cDNA molecular identifiers. Donors were grouped into four age groups: young (average 16 years), middle-aged (39), aged (around 60) and long-lived (approximately 81). To avoid experimental bias, donors of different ages were randomly spread across the sequencing lanes. For two donors (one aged 18 to 29 and one aged 80 or older), the study analyzed two additional independent replicas of 1 million unique cDNA reads from the same blood draw.

Points on this clonotype: There is no known antigen for this receptor. The input lacks base qualities; no much larger clone sits a single base away.

Receptors were amplified or captured by 5' RACE. Sequenced on an Illumina HiSeq 2500. The second PCR ran for about 6 to 12 cycles and used a J-beta primer mix along with a sample-barcoded 5' primer. A unique molecular identifier was introduced onto each TCR beta cDNA molecule by a template-switch 5' adaptor carrying 12 random nucleotides. Each sample yielded at least 3 million CDR3-containing paired-end reads. All of the RNA was converted into first-strand cDNA using the Mint cDNA synthesis kit, with a TRBC-specific oligonucleotide serving as the primer. All cDNA was treated with uracil-DNA glycosylase and then went through a first 18-cycle PCR with the universal primers M1SS and BC2_uni_R. The authors processed their data as follows. For normalization, 1 million high-quality reads were randomly selected from each sample, with every read carrying a distinct molecular identifier. Instead of being binned into consensus sequences, reads with shared molecular identifiers were discarded. MiTCR, run with a Q25 quality threshold and the strictest error-elimination algorithm, handled CDR3 identification, clonotype clustering and error correction. Lower-bound total TCR beta diversity was estimated with a nonparametric unseen species model using Euler transformation. TCRdb handled the public reads itself, with Q25 trimming in fastp and clone calling in MiXCR, and kept productive beta chains. Merged by CDR3 protein, the rows form single entries marked with the most common genes and DNA. Here the V and J calls rest on TCRdb's processing, not on the authors' analysis. Recorded for this sample are 600,000 or so distinct CDR3 sequences; roughly 21% of them occurred a single time. In total, the top ten clones hold 3.5% to 4% of the sample.

V is pared back by 1 base and J by 4 bases, with 14 bases lying between the germline termini. Reading the germline V gene gives CDR1 SGHDN and CDR2 FVKESK. The CDR3 sequence holds 16 residues, the cysteine and phenylalanine included. Just CDR3 DNA is preserved here, 48 bases in frame from base 1. The donors were under 40 Caucasian individuals from Russia, aged 6 to 90 years, who were systemically healthy. Approximately 9.7 milliliters of peripheral blood were drawn from each donor into EDTA-treated Vacutainer tubes. Ficoll-Paque density-gradient centrifugation was used to isolate PBMCs, with at least 7 million per sample. Trizol reagent was used to extract total RNA from the PBMCs, yielding at least 6 micrograms per sample. For every donor, an aliquot of PBMCs went through flow cytometry to measure the percentages of naive CD45RAhigh/CD27high T cells. General findings and caveats noted by the study authors: Observed TCR beta diversity per million T cells fell roughly linearly with age, and a significant reduction was already apparent by age approximately 40. Observed TCR beta diversity correlated strongly with the percentage of naive T cells measured by flow cytometry. Estimates of total diversity based on one million sequenced T cells were regarded as lower bounds and as underestimates. Donor CMV infection status was unknown, potentially confounding age-related changes in expanded clonotypes. The long-lived group showed more naive CD4+ T cells, fewer expanded clones and increased TCR diversity than the aged group, suggesting age selection. Conclusive comparison of naive and antigen-experienced compartments was prevented by the profiling of bulk unsorted PBMCs.

The source is a man between 70 and 80 years old in good health. The chain couples TRBV14 to TRBJ2-1; 7 matching bases give a weak D call of TRBD2. Sequences were obtained from blood. The CDR3 corresponds to CASSQGFGGRYNEQFF. The DNA sequence is given as TGTGCCAGCAGCCAAGGTTTCGGGGGGCGGTACAATGAGCAGTTCTTC.